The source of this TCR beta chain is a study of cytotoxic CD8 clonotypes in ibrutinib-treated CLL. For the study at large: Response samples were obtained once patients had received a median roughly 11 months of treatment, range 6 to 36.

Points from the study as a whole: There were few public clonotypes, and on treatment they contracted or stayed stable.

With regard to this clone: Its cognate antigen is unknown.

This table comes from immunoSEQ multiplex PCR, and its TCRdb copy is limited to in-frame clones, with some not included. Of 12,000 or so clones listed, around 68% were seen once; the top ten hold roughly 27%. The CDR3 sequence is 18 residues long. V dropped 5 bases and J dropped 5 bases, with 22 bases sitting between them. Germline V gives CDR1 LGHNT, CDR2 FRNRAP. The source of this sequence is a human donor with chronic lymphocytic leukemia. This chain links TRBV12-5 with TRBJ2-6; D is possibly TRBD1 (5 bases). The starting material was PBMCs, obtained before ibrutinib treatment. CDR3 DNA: TGTGCTAGTGGTATCCATACTGCAGGACAAAGTCGGGCCAACGTCCTGACTTTC. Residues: CASGIHTAGQSRANVLTF.